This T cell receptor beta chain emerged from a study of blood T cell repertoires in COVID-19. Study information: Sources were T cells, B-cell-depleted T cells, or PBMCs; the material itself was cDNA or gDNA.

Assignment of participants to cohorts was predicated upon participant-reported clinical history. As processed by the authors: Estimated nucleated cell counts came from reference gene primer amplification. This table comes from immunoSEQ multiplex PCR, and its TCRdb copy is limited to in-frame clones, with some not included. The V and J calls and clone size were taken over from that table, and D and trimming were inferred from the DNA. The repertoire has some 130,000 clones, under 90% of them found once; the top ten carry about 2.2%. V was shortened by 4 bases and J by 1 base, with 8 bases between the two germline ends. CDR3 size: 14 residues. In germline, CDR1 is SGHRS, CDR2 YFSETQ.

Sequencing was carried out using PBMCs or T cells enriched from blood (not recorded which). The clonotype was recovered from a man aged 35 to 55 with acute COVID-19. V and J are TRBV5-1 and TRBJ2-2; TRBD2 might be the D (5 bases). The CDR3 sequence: CASSKDLNTGELFF. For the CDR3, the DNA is TGCGCCAGCAGCAAGGACTTGAACACCGGGGAGCTGTTTTTT.